Given below is one TCR beta chain in context. No antigen is known for it. The ends were cut back, 4 bases at V and 5 bases at J, with 11 bases in the middle. The germline CDR1 and CDR2 sequences are WNHNN and SYGVQD (reference sequence). CDR3 length equals 13 residues. The record originates from a study of blood T cells in healthy people across ages. Findings of the study overall: PBMCs were not sorted, which prevented a conclusive comparison of naive versus antigen-experienced cells.

The second PCR ran roughly 7 to 12 cycles with a sample-barcoded 5' primer and J-beta primers. TCRdb independently ran MiXCR on the 5' RACE reads; one entry per CDR3 protein. The sample contains 1.5 million to 2 million distinct CDR3 sequences, over 25% of which appear only once. The chain carries TRBV10-1 and TRBJ2-5; D might be TRBD2 (6 bases). The clonotype was recovered from a young woman in good health. Material for sequencing was blood. In DNA, the CDR3 is TGCGCCAGCAGTGCCGCAGGGAGGGAGACCCAGTACTTC. Protein: CASSAAGRETQYF.